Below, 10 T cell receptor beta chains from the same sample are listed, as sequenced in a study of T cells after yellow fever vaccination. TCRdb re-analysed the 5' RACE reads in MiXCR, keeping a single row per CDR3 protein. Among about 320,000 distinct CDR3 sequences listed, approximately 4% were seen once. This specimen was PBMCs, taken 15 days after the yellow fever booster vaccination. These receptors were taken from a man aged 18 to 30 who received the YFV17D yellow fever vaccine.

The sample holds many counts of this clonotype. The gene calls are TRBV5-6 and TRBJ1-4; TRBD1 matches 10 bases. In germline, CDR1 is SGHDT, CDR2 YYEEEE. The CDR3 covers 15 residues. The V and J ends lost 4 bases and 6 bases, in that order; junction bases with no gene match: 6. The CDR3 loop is CASSGTGTGDEKLFF. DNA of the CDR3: TGTGCCAGCAGCGGAACCGGGACAGGGGATGAAAAACTGTTTTTT.

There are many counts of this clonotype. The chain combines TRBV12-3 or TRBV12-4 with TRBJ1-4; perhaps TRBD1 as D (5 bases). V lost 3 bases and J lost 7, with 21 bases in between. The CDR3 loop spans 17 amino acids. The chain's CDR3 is CASSFTNLAGNGEKLFF. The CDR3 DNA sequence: TGTGCCAGCAGTTTTACCAACCTTGCAGGGAACGGTGAAAAACTGTTTTTT.

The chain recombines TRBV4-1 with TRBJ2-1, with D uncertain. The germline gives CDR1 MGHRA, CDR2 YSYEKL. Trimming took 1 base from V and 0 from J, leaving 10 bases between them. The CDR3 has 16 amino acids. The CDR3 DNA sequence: TGCGCCAGCAGCCAAGGGGCCCTGAGCTCCTACAATGAGCAGTTCTTC. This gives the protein CASSQGALSSYNEQFF.

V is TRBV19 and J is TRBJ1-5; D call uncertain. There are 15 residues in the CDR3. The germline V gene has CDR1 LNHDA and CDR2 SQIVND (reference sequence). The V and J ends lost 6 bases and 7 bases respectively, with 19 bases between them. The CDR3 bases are TGTGCCAGTAGCCGGACGGTCACCCTATGGCAGCCCCAGCATTTT. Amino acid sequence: CASSRTVTLWQPQHF.

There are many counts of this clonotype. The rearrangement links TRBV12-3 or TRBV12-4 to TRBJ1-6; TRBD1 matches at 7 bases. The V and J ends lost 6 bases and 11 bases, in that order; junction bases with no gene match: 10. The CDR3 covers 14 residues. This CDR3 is CASRSTGDMTPLHF. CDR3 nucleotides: TGTGCCAGCAGGTCCACAGGGGATATGACACCCCTCCACTTT.

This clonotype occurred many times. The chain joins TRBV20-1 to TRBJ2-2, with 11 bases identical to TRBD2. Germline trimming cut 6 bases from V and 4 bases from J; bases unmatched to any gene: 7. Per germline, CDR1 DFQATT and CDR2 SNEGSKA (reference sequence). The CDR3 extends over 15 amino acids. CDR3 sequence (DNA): TGCAGTGCCGTAGCGGGGGGGCCGGGCACCGGGGAGCTGTTTTTT. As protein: CSAVAGGPGTGELFF.

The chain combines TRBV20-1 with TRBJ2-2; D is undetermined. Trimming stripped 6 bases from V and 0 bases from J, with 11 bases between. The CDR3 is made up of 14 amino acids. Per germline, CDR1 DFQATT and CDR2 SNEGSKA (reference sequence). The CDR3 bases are TGCAGTGCCCACCCTCTAACGAACACCGGGGAGCTGTTTTTT. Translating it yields CSAHPLTNTGELFF.

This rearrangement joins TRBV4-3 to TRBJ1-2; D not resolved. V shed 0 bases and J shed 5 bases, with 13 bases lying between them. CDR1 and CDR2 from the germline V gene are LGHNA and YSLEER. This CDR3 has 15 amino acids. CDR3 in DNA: TGCGCCAGCAGCCAAGATACTAGACGAGAATATGGCTACACCTTC. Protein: CASSQDTRREYGYTF.

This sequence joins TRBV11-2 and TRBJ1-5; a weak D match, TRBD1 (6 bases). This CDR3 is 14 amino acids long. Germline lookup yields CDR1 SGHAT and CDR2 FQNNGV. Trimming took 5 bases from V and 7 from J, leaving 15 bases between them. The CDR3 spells CASSPAGDGQPQHF. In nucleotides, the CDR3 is TGTGCCAGCAGCCCTGCAGGGGACGGGCAGCCCCAGCATTTT.

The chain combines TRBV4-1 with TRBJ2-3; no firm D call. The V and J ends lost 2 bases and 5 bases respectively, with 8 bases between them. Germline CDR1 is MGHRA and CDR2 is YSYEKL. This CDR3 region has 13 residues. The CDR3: CASSQIPGDTQYF. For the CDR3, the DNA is TGCGCCAGCAGCCAAATCCCCGGAGATACGCAGTATTTT.